This T cell receptor beta chain was recovered during a study of T cells in Graves' hyperthyroidism and ophthalmopathy. Uncontrolled infection, other autoimmune disease, pregnancy and lactation each barred patients from inclusion. This clonotype has at least ten counts. Its cognate antigen is unknown. What was amplified from RNA transcripts were TCR beta CDR3 regions. Researchers ran a first-round RT-PCR on the TCR CDR3 using the HTBI primer set. TCRdb analysed the multiplex PCR reads with MiXCR anew, one entry per CDR3 protein. The top ten hold roughly 10% of the sample, which has approximately 740,000 distinct CDR3 sequences, 14% seen once. Points from the study as a whole: The majority of expanded thyroid clonotypes above 0.001 also appeared in blood.

The TCR comes from a woman in her late teens or twenties with Graves' hyperthyroidism. Sequencing was performed on blood.

The CDR3 DNA reads as TGTGCCAGCTCACCACAGAGCCAGACCTACGAGCAGTACTTC. It encodes CASSPQSQTYEQYF. This sequence joins TRBV18 and TRBJ2-7; D is unresolved. Trimming took off 1 base at V and 2 bases at J, with 9 bases between the two ends. The CDR3 contains 14 residues. Germline CDR1 is KGHSH and CDR2 is LQKENI.